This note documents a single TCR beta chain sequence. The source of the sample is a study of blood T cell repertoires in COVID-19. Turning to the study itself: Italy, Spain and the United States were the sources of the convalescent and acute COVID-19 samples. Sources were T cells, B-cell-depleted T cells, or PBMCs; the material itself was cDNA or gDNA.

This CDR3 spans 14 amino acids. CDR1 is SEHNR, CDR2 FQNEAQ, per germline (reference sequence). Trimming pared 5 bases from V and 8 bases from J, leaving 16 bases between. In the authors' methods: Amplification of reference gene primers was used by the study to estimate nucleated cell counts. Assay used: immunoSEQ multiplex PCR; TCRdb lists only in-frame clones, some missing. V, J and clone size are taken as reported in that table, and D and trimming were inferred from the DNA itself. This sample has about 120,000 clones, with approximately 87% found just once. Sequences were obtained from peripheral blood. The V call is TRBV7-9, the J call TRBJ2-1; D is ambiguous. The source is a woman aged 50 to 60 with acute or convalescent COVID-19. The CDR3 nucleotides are TGTGCCAGCAGCCTTCTCGAGTCGGTACATGAGCAGTTCTTC. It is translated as CASSLLESVHEQFF.